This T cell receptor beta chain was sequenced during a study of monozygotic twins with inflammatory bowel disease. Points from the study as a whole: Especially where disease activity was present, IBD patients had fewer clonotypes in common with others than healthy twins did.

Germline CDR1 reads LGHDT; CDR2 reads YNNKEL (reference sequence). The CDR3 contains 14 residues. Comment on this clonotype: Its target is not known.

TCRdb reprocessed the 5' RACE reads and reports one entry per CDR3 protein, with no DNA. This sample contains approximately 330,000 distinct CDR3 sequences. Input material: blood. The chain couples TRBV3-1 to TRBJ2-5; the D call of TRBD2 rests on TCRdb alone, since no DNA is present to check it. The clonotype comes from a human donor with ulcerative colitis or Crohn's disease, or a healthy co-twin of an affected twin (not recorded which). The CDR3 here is CASSRLAGQETQYF.